A single sample is the source of the 25 T cell receptor beta chains below, sequenced in a study. TCRdb re-called the RT-PCR reads through MiXCR, storing one row per CDR3 protein. The data contain about 680,000 distinct CDR3 sequences, 14% of them singletons. Specimen: memory CD4+ T cells from blood. These TCRs come from a female donor in good health, serving as a healthy control.

This clonotype was observed a handful of times. This chain connects TRBV5-1 to TRBJ2-1, with D tentatively TRBD2 (5 bases). The CDR3 runs to 13 residues. The germline CDR1 and CDR2 sequences are SGHRS and YFSETQ. V shed 0 bases and J shed 7 bases, with 8 bases lying between them. The CDR3 sequence: CASSLDPGNEQFF. CDR3 nucleotides: TGCGCCAGCAGCTTGGATCCGGGGAATGAGCAGTTCTTC. Filled out from reference TRBV5-1 and TRBJ2-1, the complete variable domain reads KAGVTQTPRYLIKTRGQQVTLSCSPISGHRSVSWYQQTPGQGLQFLFEYFSETQRNKGNFPGRFSGRQFSNSRSEMNVSTLELGDSALYLCASSLDPGNEQFFGPGTRLTVL.

Ten or more counts support this clonotype. The chain has TRBV6-2 or TRBV6-3 and TRBJ1-2; unclear D gene. The V gene's germline CDR1 is MNHEY and CDR2 SVGEGT. The length of the CDR3 is 12 residues. The V end lost 4 bases, the J end lost 5 bases, and 8 bases lay between the germline ends. CDR3 DNA: TGTGCCAGCAGTTTGCGTACGTATGGCTACACCTTC. Translating it yields CASSLRTYGYTF.

This clonotype was counted only a few times. The chain is built from TRBV12-3 or TRBV12-4 and TRBJ1-1; D remains unclear. V gave up 6 bases and J gave up 7 bases, with 12 bases separating them. CDR3 size: 12 residues. DNA for the CDR3: TGTGCCAGCAGGCTCATCATGAGTGAAGCTTTCTTT. Translating it yields CASRLIMSEAFF.

Only a few counts were recorded for this clonotype. This chain connects TRBV29-1 to TRBJ1-4; D not certain. The CDR3 sequence is 13 residues long. Germline CDR1 SQVTM, CDR2 ANQGSEA. The ends were cut back, 8 bases at V and 8 bases at J, with 18 bases in the middle. CDR3 protein: CSITRVIGEKLFF. For the CDR3, the DNA is TGCAGCATCACCCGGGTGATCGGGGAAAAACTGTTTTTT.

This chain connects TRBV6-2 or TRBV6-3 to TRBJ2-5; 7 bases match TRBD2. Per the germline V gene, CDR1 is MNHEY and CDR2 is SVGEGT. Trimming removed 6 bases from V and 9 bases from J; junction bases left unmatched: 16. This CDR3 comprises 15 residues. The CDR3 is CASSTGTTLLAAQYF. DNA for the CDR3: TGTGCCAGCAGCACCGGGACTACCCTTCTCGCGGCCCAGTACTTC.

This clonotype was observed a handful of times. This sequence joins TRBV11-2 and TRBJ2-5, with 12 bases lining up with TRBD2. Germline CDR1 and CDR2: SGHAT and FQNNGV. The V segment lost 5 bases and the J segment 5 bases; nucleotides outside the gene matches: 9. This CDR3 region has 16 residues. CDR3 sequence (DNA): TGTGCCAGCAGCAACCCTAGCGGGGGGGCCAGGGAGACCCAGTACTTC. Its protein is CASSNPSGGARETQYF.

The chain uses TRBV3-1 and TRBJ2-3; possible D gene TRBD2, 6 bases. V was shortened by 1 base and J by 3 bases, with 14 bases between the two germline ends. Germline V gives CDR1 LGHDT, CDR2 YNNKEL (reference sequence). The CDR3 runs to 16 residues. CDR3 sequence: CASSQGASGVTDTQYF. The CDR3 DNA sequence: TGTGCCAGCAGCCAAGGGGCGTCGGGAGTGACAGATACGCAGTATTTT.

The chain couples TRBV9 to TRBJ1-4; 8 nucleotides match TRBD1. The CDR3 sequence is 15 residues long. Looked up from germline, CDR1 is SGDLS and CDR2 is YYNGEE. With 4 bases clipped from V and 7 bases from J, the junction kept 9 bases outside the gene matches. The CDR3 protein is CASSPKGDRLEKLFF. Here the CDR3 DNA reads TGTGCCAGCAGCCCCAAGGGGGACAGGCTTGAAAAACTGTTTTTT.

This clonotype occurred many times. The J gene is TRBJ2-3, the V gene TRBV29-1; TRBD1 matches at 9 bases. The CDR3 covers 15 residues. V lost 0 bases, J lost 4 bases, and 5 bases stayed unmatched. Germline V gene sequence: CDR1 SQVTM, CDR2 ANQGSEA. The CDR3 region is CSVEDRRTGADTQYF. The CDR3 DNA sequence: TGCAGCGTTGAAGATCGACGGACAGGGGCAGATACGCAGTATTTT.

The gene calls are TRBV20-1 and TRBJ1-3; TRBD1 is a possible D gene (5 bases). The V end was cut by 3 bases, the J end by 2 bases, with 11 bases between. In germline, CDR1 is DFQATT, CDR2 SNEGSKA (reference sequence). This CDR3 has 14 amino acids. CDR3 DNA sequence: TGCAGTGCTAGGGTAGGGGTGGCTGGAAACACCATATATTTT. This translates into CSARVGVAGNTIYF.

This clonotype was recorded at least ten times. J is TRBJ2-1 and V is TRBV7-9; D perhaps matches TRBD1 (5 bases). The germline gives CDR1 SEHNR, CDR2 FQNEAQ (reference sequence). The ends were cut back, 1 base at V and 7 bases at J, with 8 bases in the middle. The CDR3 is 13 amino acids. CDR3 region: CASSLGQPNEQFF. The DNA of the CDR3 is TGTGCCAGCAGCTTAGGACAGCCTAATGAGCAGTTCTTC.

This clonotype has a count of ten or more. The chain recombines TRBV6-5 with TRBJ2-7; 12 bases line up with TRBD1. The J segment lost 7 bases and the V segment lost 7 bases, leaving 11 bases of the junction unmatched. CDR3 length: 15 residues. Germline lookup yields CDR1 MNHEY and CDR2 SVGAGI. CDR3 protein: CASISRDRGRGEQYF. The CDR3 region has the DNA TGTGCCAGCATTTCCCGGGACAGGGGGCGCGGGGAGCAGTACTTC.

In this sample, this clonotype turned up a few times. The chain employs TRBV6-1 and TRBJ1-2; D is uncertain. CDR1 and CDR2 (germline): MNHNS, SASEGT. The V end was cut by 3 bases, the J end by 6 bases, with 17 bases between. The CDR3 sequence is 15 residues long. CDR3 nucleotides: TGTGCCAGCAGTGAGCGGCGGAGGACCTTTGATGGCTACACCTTC. This codes for CASSERRRTFDGYTF.

V usage is TRBV28 and J usage is TRBJ2-3; no reliable D call. The CDR3 sequence is 14 residues long. V was shortened by 2 bases and J by 5 bases, with 11 bases between the two germline ends. Germline loops: CDR1 MDHEN, CDR2 SYDVKM. As DNA, the CDR3 is TGTGCCAGCAGTTTAGTGTTTCCGGGAGATACGCAGTATTTT. Protein product: CASSLVFPGDTQYF.

This clonotype showed up many times. The chain uses TRBV5-1 and TRBJ2-7, with 7 bases identical to TRBD2. Germline V gene sequence: CDR1 SGHRS, CDR2 YFSETQ. There are 13 residues in the CDR3. The junction had 6 bases not matched to a gene; V was cut back by 4 bases and J by 5 bases. The DNA of the CDR3 is TGCGCCAGCAGCGTGACTAGCACCAACGAGCAGTACTTC. It encodes CASSVTSTNEQYF.

There are a few counts of this clonotype. The chain recombines TRBV18 with TRBJ2-1, with a weak D call TRBD2 (5 bases). This CDR3 has 19 residues. Trimming removed 0 bases from V and 0 bases from J, with 18 bases in between. Germline V gene sequence: CDR1 KGHSH, CDR2 LQKENI. CDR3 residues: CASSPPKTPQADSYNEQFF. The CDR3 region has the DNA TGTGCCAGCTCACCACCTAAGACACCTCAAGCGGACTCCTACAATGAGCAGTTCTTC.

This clonotype was seen more than once but under ten times. The chain joins TRBV20-1 to TRBJ2-7, with 8 bases fitting TRBD2. Losses at the gene ends were 4 bases for V and 2 bases for J; bases not matched to a gene: 19. Germline loops: CDR1 DFQATT, CDR2 SNEGSKA (reference sequence). This CDR3 has 18 residues. Here the CDR3 reads CSATSLTTRGGGPYEQYF. The CDR3 DNA reads as TGCAGTGCTACTTCGCTAACTACTAGAGGCGGGGGGCCCTACGAGCAGTACTTC.

This clonotype was detected a few times. The chain uses TRBV20-1 and TRBJ2-6, with TRBD2 matching 10 bases. This CDR3 has 17 amino acids. With 6 bases clipped from V and 1 base from J, the junction kept 9 bases outside the gene matches. Germline V gives CDR1 DFQATT, CDR2 SNEGSKA (reference sequence). CDR3 protein: CSARSLAGDSGANVLTF. Here the CDR3 DNA reads TGCAGTGCGAGAAGTCTAGCGGGAGATTCTGGGGCCAACGTCCTGACTTTC.

This clonotype has ten or more counts. The chain couples TRBV11-2 to TRBJ2-7; D gene uncertain. The CDR3 spans 15 residues. V lost 0 bases to trimming and J lost 9 bases, with 18 bases between them. Germline-derived CDR1 and CDR2 are SGHAT and FQNNGV. CDR3 DNA sequence: TGTGCCAGCAGCTTAGATTCCGGCACGGCATCGCGGCAGTACTTC. This translates into CASSLDSGTASRQYF.

In its sample, this clonotype was seen a few times. This chain uses TRBV5-1 with TRBJ1-2; no clear D. Germline CDR1 reads SGHRS; CDR2 reads YFSETQ. V lost 3 bases and J lost 8, with 14 bases in between. The CDR3 has 13 amino acids. The CDR3 is CASSSRPSGGYTF. The CDR3 DNA sequence: TGCGCCAGCAGCTCCCGCCCGTCCGGGGGCTACACCTTC.

The chain combines TRBV5-1 with TRBJ2-7, with D possibly being TRBD2 (6 bases). This CDR3 has 15 amino acids. Per germline, CDR1 SGHRS and CDR2 YFSETQ. The V end was cut by 0 bases, the J end by 2 bases, with 12 bases between. The CDR3 reads CASSLDGTPAYEQYF. CDR3 DNA sequence: TGCGCCAGCAGCTTGGATGGGACTCCCGCCTACGAGCAGTACTTC.

This clonotype has more than one count but fewer than ten. The CDR3 ends on some other residue instead of the conserved phenylalanine or tryptophan, so this is likely a read error. The chain uses TRBV12-3 or TRBV12-4 and TRBJ2-3; the match to TRBD2 covers 13 bases. V gave up 8 bases and J gave up 8 bases; unmatched junction bases: 7. The CDR3 covers 14 residues. The CDR3 sequence: CASSTSGGASTQYL. The DNA of the CDR3 is TGTGCCAGCTCTACTAGCGGGGGGGCGTCTACGCAGTATTTG.

V gene TRBV6-5 combines with J gene TRBJ1-4, with D possibly being TRBD1 (5 bases). The CDR3 is made up of 18 amino acids. V lost 6 bases to trimming and J lost 0 bases, with 20 bases between them. Per germline, CDR1 MNHEY and CDR2 SVGAGI. Written as DNA, the CDR3 is TGTGCCAGCAGACGGACCGGGCAGGGCTATGCAACTAATGAAAAACTGTTTTTT. The encoded protein is CASRRTGQGYATNEKLFF.

This clonotype has more than one count but fewer than ten. The rearrangement links TRBV5-1 to TRBJ2-1, with D maybe TRBD2 (5 bases). V lost 0 bases and J 7 bases, leaving 14 bases between the germline ends. The CDR3 sequence is 15 residues long. Germline V gene sequence: CDR1 SGHRS, CDR2 YFSETQ. As DNA, the CDR3 is TGCGCCAGCAGCTTGGCCGGGGAACCTGGGAATGAGCAGTTCTTC. It codes for CASSLAGEPGNEQFF. The whole variable domain, remainder taken from reference TRBV5-1 and TRBJ2-1, is KAGVTQTPRYLIKTRGQQVTLSCSPISGHRSVSWYQQTPGQGLQFLFEYFSETQRNKGNFPGRFSGRQFSNSRSEMNVSTLELGDSALYLCASSLAGEPGNEQFFGPGTRLTVL.

V is TRBV20-1 and J is TRBJ1-5; no reliable D call. The CDR3 loop spans 13 amino acids. Trimming stripped 6 bases from V and 3 bases from J, with 12 bases between. Germline V gene sequence: CDR1 DFQATT, CDR2 SNEGSKA (reference sequence). The CDR3, as DNA: TGCAGTGCCGCCGGGCCCCTCAATCAGCCCCAGCATTTT. Amino acid sequence: CSAAGPLNQPQHF.